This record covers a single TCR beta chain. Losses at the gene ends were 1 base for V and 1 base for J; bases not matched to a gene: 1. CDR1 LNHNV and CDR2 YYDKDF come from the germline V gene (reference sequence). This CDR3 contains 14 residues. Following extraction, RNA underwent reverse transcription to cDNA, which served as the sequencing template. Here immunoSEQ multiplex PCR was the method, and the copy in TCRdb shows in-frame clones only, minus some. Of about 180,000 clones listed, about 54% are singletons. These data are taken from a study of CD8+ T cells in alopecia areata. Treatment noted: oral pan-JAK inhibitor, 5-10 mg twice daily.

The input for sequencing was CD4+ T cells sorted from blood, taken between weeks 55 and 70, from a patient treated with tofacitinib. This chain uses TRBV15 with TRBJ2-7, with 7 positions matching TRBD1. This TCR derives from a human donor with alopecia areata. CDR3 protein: CATSRAGQSYEQYF. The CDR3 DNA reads TGTGCCACCAGCAGAGCGGGACAGTCCTACGAGCAGTACTTC.